This T cell receptor beta chain appears in the sequencing data of a study of regulatory T cells in long-lasting Graves disease. The CDR3 runs to 15 residues. Per germline, CDR1 SQVTM and CDR2 ANQGSEA. V lost 5 bases and J lost 1, with 17 bases in between. Time point meaning: persistent/refractory GD, antithyroid drugs over 5 years with positive TRAb. The TCR library was made from RNA that had been extracted from PBMCs in TRIzol. Combining iRepertoire HTBI primers with Arm-PCR of CDR3 regions, the authors built TCR beta libraries. Each CDR3 protein gets one entry after TCRdb re-called the multiplex PCR reads with MiXCR. The repertoire holds 700,000 or so distinct CDR3 sequences, about 30% seen once, with 40% to 55% in the top ten.

This TCR was sampled from a female donor with Graves disease. The sequenced sample was peripheral blood mononuclear cells (PBMCs), obtained when the disease was refractory, from a patient treated with antithyroid drugs. The V call is TRBV29-1, the J call TRBJ1-1, with D perhaps matching TRBD1 (6 bases). DNA of the CDR3: TGCAGCGTTTCATCGACAGGCTGGGGGAACACTGAAGCTTTCTTT. Residues: CSVSSTGWGNTEAFF.